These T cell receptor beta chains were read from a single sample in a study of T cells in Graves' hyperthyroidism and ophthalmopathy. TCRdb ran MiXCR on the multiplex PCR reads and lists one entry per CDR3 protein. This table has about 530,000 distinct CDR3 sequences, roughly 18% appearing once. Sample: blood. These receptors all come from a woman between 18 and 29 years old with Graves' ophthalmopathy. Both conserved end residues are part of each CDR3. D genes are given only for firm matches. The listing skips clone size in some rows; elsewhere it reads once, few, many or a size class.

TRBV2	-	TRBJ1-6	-	CASIPFGNSPLYF	TGTGCCAGCATACCTTTTGGGAATTCACCCCTCTACTTT
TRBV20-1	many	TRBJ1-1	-	CSARDLRGPTEAFF	TGCAGTGCTAGAGATTTAAGGGGCCCCACTGAAGCTTTCTTT
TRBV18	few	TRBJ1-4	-	CASSHYEVLRRGNEKLFF	TGTGCCAGCTCGCATTACGAAGTGCTTAGACGAGGGAATGAAAAACTGTTTTTT
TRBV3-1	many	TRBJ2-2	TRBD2	CASSPTTSVPGELFF	TGTGCCAGCAGCCCAACGACTAGCGTCCCCGGGGAGCTGTTTTTT
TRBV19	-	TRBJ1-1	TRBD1	CASKPLGTARKTEAFF	TGTGCCAGTAAACCCCTTGGGACAGCCAGAAAAACTGAAGCTTTCTTT
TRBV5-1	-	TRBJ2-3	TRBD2	CASSSPGGLAGGMADTQYF	TGCGCCAGCAGCTCGCCCGGGGGACTAGCGGGGGGGATGGCAGATACGCAGTATTTT
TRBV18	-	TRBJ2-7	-	CASSPAGSSYEQYF	TGTGCCAGCTCACCAGCCGGGAGCTCCTACGAGCAGTACTTC
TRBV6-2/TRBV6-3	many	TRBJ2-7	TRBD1	CASNRGQGYEQYF	TGTGCCAGCAATAGAGGACAGGGTTACGAGCAGTACTTC
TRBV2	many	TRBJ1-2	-	CASRGATYYGYTF	TGTGCCAGCAGAGGGGCAACCTACTATGGCTACACCTTC
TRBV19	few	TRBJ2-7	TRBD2	CASSPFAVVAGGQSYEQYF	TGTGCCAGTAGTCCTTTCGCCGTGGTAGCGGGAGGTCAGTCCTACGAGCAGTACTTC
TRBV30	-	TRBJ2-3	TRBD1	CASDRETDTQYF	TGTGCCTCGGACAGGGAGACAGATACGCAGTATTTT
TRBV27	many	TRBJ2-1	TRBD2	CASSFPSGGPSYNEQFF	TGTGCCAGCAGTTTTCCTAGCGGGGGGCCCTCGTACAATGAGCAGTTCTTC
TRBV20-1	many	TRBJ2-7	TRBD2	CSAGDYLYEQYF	TGCAGTGCTGGGGACTACTTATACGAGCAGTACTTC
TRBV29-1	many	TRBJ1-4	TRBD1	CSVNEGAKKLFF	TGCAGCGTAAATGAGGGGGCTAAGAAACTGTTTTTT
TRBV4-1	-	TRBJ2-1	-	CASSRGDRGNEQFF	TGCGCCAGCAGCCGCGGGGACAGAGGCAATGAGCAGTTCTTC
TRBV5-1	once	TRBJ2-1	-	CASSLARSGGLNEQFF	TGCGCCAGCAGCTTGGCCCGGTCTGGGGGACTCAATGAGCAGTTCTTC
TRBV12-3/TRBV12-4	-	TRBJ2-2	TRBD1	CVARQGNTGELFF	TGTGTCGCGAGACAGGGGAACACCGGGGAGCTGTTTTTT
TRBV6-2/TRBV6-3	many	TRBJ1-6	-	CASRYLRSEDSPLHF	TGTGCCAGCAGGTATTTAAGGTCCGAGGATTCACCCCTCCACTTT
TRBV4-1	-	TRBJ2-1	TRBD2	CASSQVLAGVRSYNEQFF	TGCGCCAGCAGCCAAGTCCTAGCGGGAGTTAGGTCCTACAATGAGCAGTTCTTC
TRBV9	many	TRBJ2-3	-	CASSATTPGPSSTDTQYF	TGTGCCAGCAGCGCCACTACGCCTGGGCCCTCTAGCACAGATACGCAGTATTTT
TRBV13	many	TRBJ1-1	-	CARIQVPEGAFF	TGTGCCAGAATTCAAGTCCCCGAGGGGGCTTTCTTT
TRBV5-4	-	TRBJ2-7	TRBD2	CASSRSKRDLSYEQYF	TGTGCCAGCAGCAGATCCAAGCGGGACCTTTCCTACGAGCAGTACTTC
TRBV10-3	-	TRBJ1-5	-	CAISVGGGNQPQHF	TGTGCCATCAGTGTCGGAGGGGGCAATCAGCCCCAGCATTTT
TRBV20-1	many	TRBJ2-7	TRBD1	CSATTGAIRYEQYF	TGCAGTGCCACAACAGGGGCAATTCGTTACGAGCAGTACTTC
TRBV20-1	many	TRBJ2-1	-	CSASRGGGPSYNEQFF	TGCAGTGCTAGCCGTGGGGGCGGTCCTTCCTACAATGAGCAGTTCTTC
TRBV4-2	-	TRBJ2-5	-	CASSQGDQETQYF	TGTGCCAGCAGCCAGGGAGACCAAGAGACCCAGTACTTC
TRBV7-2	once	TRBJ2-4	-	CASSPISTGIRNIQYF	TGTGCCAGCAGCCCGATCTCTACAGGGATTCGTAACATTCAGTACTTC
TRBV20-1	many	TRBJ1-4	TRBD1	CSARSGTGGGNEKLFF	TGCAGTGCTAGATCGGGGACAGGAGGGGGTAATGAAAAACTGTTTTTT
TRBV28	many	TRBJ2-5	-	CASSSRVETQYF	TGTGCCAGCAGTTCCAGGGTTGAGACCCAGTACTTC
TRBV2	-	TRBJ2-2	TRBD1	CASSGQGWTGELFF	TGTGCCAGCAGTGGACAGGGGTGGACCGGGGAGCTGTTTTTT
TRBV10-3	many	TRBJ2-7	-	CAITPDSTTSYEQYF	TGTGCCATCACCCCGGACTCGACCACCTCCTACGAGCAGTACTTC
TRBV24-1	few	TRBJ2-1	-	CATSDRAEEQFF	TGTGCCACCAGTGACCGAGCCGAGGAGCAGTTCTTC
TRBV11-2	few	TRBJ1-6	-	CASSLETFHTYNNSPLHF	TGTGCCAGCAGCTTAGAGACGTTCCATACCTATAATAATTCACCCCTCCACTTT
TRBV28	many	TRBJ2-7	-	CASSLERGGYEQYF	TGTGCCAGCAGTTTAGAGAGGGGGGGGTACGAGCAGTACTTC
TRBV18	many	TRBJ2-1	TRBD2	CASSPGGAYNEQFF	TGTGCCAGCTCTCCGGGGGGGGCCTACAATGAGCAGTTCTTC
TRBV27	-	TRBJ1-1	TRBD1	CASSSYRGLTEAFF	TGTGCCAGCAGTTCCTACAGGGGCCTGACTGAAGCTTTCTTT
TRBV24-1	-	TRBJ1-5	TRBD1	CATSGQGGQPQHF	TGTGCCACCAGTGGACAGGGTGGTCAGCCCCAGCATTTT
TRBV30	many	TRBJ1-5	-	CAWSVWDWNQPQHF	TGTGCCTGGAGTGTCTGGGATTGGAATCAGCCCCAGCATTTT
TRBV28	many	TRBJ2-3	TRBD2	CASSPLAGGVTDTQYF	TGTGCCAGCAGTCCCCTCGCGGGGGGGGTCACAGATACGCAGTATTTT
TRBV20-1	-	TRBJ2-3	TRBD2	CSARGGLAGGGTDTQYF	TGCAGTGCTAGAGGTGGACTAGCGGGGGGGGGCACAGATACGCAGTATTTT
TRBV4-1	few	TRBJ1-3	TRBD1	CASSQVDRAGNTIYF	TGCGCCAGCAGCCAAGTGGACAGGGCTGGAAACACCATATATTTT
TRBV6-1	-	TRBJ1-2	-	CANSDMNYGYTF	TGTGCCAACAGTGATATGAACTATGGCTACACCTTC
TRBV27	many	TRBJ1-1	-	CASSLKRGSSEAFF	TGTGCCAGCAGTTTAAAGCGGGGGAGTAGTGAAGCTTTCTTT
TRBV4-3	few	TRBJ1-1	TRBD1	CASSPGGQGLRNTEAFF	TGCGCCAGCAGCCCAGGGGGACAGGGGTTGAGGAACACTGAAGCTTTCTTT
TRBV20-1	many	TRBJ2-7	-	CSARDPVVEPPYEQYF	TGCAGTGCTAGAGATCCAGTTGTGGAACCGCCCTACGAGCAGTACTTC
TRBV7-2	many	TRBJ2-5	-	CASSFQRRQETQYF	TGTGCCAGCAGCTTTCAGCGGCGGCAAGAGACCCAGTACTTC
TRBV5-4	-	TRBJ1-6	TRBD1	CASSFWDRNSPLHF	TGTGCCAGCAGCTTCTGGGACAGAAATTCACCCCTCCACTTT